The T cell receptor (beta chain) under discussion was sequenced for a study of blood T cell repertoires in COVID-19. Study-wide background: Sites in the United States, Italy and Spain provided acute and convalescent COVID-19 samples. PBMCs, B-cell-depleted T cells, or T cells provided the cDNA or gDNA that made up the material.

This CDR3 has 15 residues. Germline CDR1 KGHSH, CDR2 LQKENI. With 11 bases removed from V and 5 bases from J, the gap between germline ends came to 21 bases. Produced via immunoSEQ multiplex PCR; TCRdb's table is partial and in-frame only. The table has fewer than 350,000 clones, about 90% seen once. Participant reports of clinical history set cohort assignment. The TCR comes from a woman younger than 35 with acute COVID-19. Sequenced sample: PBMCs or T cells enriched from blood (not recorded which). V gene TRBV18 combines with J gene TRBJ1-4; D might be TRBD1 (6 bases). The CDR3 DNA reads TGTGCCTCCTCTAGAGGTACAGGGCTAAATGAAAAACTGTTTTTT. Its protein is CASSRGTGLNEKLFF.